This T cell receptor (beta chain) was sequenced in a study of T-cell reconstitution after alpha-beta-depleted transplantation in children. Construction of the TCRbeta library involved unique molecular identifiers. TCRdb redid the calling of the PCR reads with MiXCR, one entry per CDR3 protein. Altogether about 980,000 distinct CDR3 sequences are present, roughly 29% being singletons, with the ten largest covering approximately 30%. Germline-derived CDR1 and CDR2 are ENHRY and SYGVKD. The junction had 10 bases not matched to a gene; V was cut back by 3 bases and J by 10 bases. The CDR3 is 16 residues long. This clonotype was observed many times. Its cognate antigen is unknown. Study results and limitations: Several hundred expanded graft clones reportedly supplied alpha-beta T cells about two months after transplant.

The chain has TRBV10-3 and TRBJ2-1, with 12 bases aligning to TRBD2. The source is a boy younger than two who had a stem cell transplant for SCID, so the T cells may come from the graft donor. The sequencing used PBMCs, mostly from graft donor cells, collected 360 days after TCRalphabeta/CD19-depleted stem cell transplant. The DNA of the CDR3 is TGTGCCATCAGTGAATCGGCTAGCGGGGGGGTCTTAGAGCAGTTCTTC. This translates into CAISESASGGVLEQFF.